The next 19 T cell receptor beta chains were all read from a single sample in a study of cytomegalovirus exposure and HLA in healthy donors. PCR primers comprised 60 Vbeta and 13 Jbeta primers. TCRdb keeps only in-frame clones here, not all; method: immunoSEQ multiplex PCR. The data contain approximately 150,000 clones, about 71% of them seen just once; the ten biggest clones take up 2.8%. The sequenced material came from PBMCs. The receptors come from a woman aged 40 to 55 in good health and CMV-seropositive.

J is TRBJ2-6 and V is TRBV4-1; 9 bases align to TRBD1. This CDR3 is 14 amino acids long. V was clipped by 6 bases and J by 10 bases; unmatched bases: 7. Germline V lookup: CDR1 MGHRA, CDR2 YSYEKL. This CDR3 is CASRALGQGNVLTF. As DNA, the CDR3 is TGCGCCAGCAGAGCCTTGGGACAGGGTAACGTCCTGACTTTC.

Only a few counts were recorded for this clone. The chain links TRBV7-9 to TRBJ2-7, with D possibly being TRBD1 (6 bases). Germline V lookup: CDR1 SEHNR, CDR2 FQNEAQ (reference sequence). The CDR3 contains 13 residues. V was shortened by 7 bases and J by 2 bases, with 12 bases between the two germline ends. The CDR3 here is CASTFTGTYEQYF. The CDR3 nucleotides read TGTGCCAGCACCTTCACAGGGACCTACGAGCAGTACTTC.

On this clone: Compared with germline, one end of the junction differs, possibly owing to a read error. The V and J genes are TRBV29-1 and TRBJ1-2; TRBD1 is a possible D gene (6 bases). CDR1 SQVTM and CDR2 ANQGSEA come from the germline V gene. The CDR3 loop spans 15 amino acids. CDR3 sequence: CSVEEVRAQGRGYPF. Here the CDR3 DNA reads TGCAGCGTTGAAGAAGTCAGGGCACAGGGTCGTGGCTACCCCTTC.

The J gene is TRBJ1-1, the V gene TRBV28, with 8 bases that match TRBD1. Germline V CDR1 and CDR2: MDHEN, SYDVKM. V gave up 5 bases and J gave up 5 bases; unmatched junction bases: 16. CDR3 length equals 17 residues. CDR3 protein: CASSLGTTRQGRTEAFF. The CDR3 DNA is TGTGCCAGCAGTCTAGGGACCACCAGACAGGGGAGGACTGAAGCTTTCTTT.

CDR3 sequence reads: CASSQGAAGRNTEAFF. DNA of the CDR3: TGTGCCAGCAGCCAAGGAGCGGCGGGCAGAAACACTGAAGCTTTCTTT. V and J are TRBV5-4 and TRBJ1-1; D remains unclear. In germline, CDR1 is SGHNT, CDR2 YYREEE (reference sequence). Trimming left V 4 bases short and J 2 bases short, with 18 bases between. The CDR3 runs 16 residues.

As to this clone: The junction does not match germline at one end; this may be a read error. V and J are TRBV4-2 and TRBJ1-4, with TRBD1 identical over 8 bases. This CDR3 comprises 15 residues. CDR1 is LGHNA, CDR2 YNFKEQ, per germline. In nucleotides, the CDR3 is TGTGCCAGCGGCCAACCCCCGGACAGGGAGGAAAAACTGTTTTTT. The encoded protein is CASGQPPDREEKLFF.

V usage is TRBV4-3 and J usage is TRBJ1-2; D unresolved. The CDR3 has 19 residues. Trimming removed 0 bases from V and 0 bases from J, with 20 bases in between. CDR1 is LGHNA, CDR2 YSLEER, per germline. Written as DNA, the CDR3 is TGCGCCAGCAGCCAAGACCGGGGTTTGGGAGTACTATCTAACTATGGCTACACCTTC. Residues: CASSQDRGLGVLSNYGYTF.

This chain connects TRBV7-2 to TRBJ1-2, with 11 bases that match TRBD1. Trimming at V came to 7 bases and at J to 8 bases, leaving 12 bases not matched to a gene. This CDR3 comprises 15 residues. Germline values: CDR1 SGHTA, CDR2 FQGNSA. In DNA form, the CDR3 reads TGTGCCAGCACCCAATCGGTCGGGACAGGGGGAGGCTACACCTTC. This sequence encodes CASTQSVGTGGGYTF.

This chain connects TRBV19 to TRBJ1-1, with D unresolved. The CDR3 has 15 amino acids. In germline, CDR1 is LNHDA, CDR2 SQIVND (reference sequence). Trimming left V 7 bases short and J 5 bases short, with 20 bases between. In DNA form, the CDR3 reads TGTGCCAGTACCCAGAATGTCGGGGTTGGGACTGAAGCTTTCTTT. It specifies CASTQNVGVGTEAFF. The full variable domain, rest sourced from reference TRBV19 and TRBJ1-1, is DGGITQSPKYLFRKEGQNVTLSCEQNLNHDAMYWYRQDPGQGLRLIYYSQIVNDFQKGDIAEGYSVSREKKESFPLTVTSAQKNPTAFYLCASTQNVGVGTEAFFGQGTRLTVV.

In this sample, this clone turned up a few times. The rearrangement uses TRBV6-5 and TRBJ1-2; 7 bases map to TRBD1. The CDR3 is made up of 14 amino acids. J was trimmed by 4 bases and V by 6 bases; bases with no gene match: 8. CDR1 and CDR2 from the germline V gene are MNHEY and SVGAGI. CDR3: CASRTPGTAYGYTF. CDR3 nucleotides: TGTGCCAGCAGAACCCCCGGGACAGCCTATGGCTACACCTTC.

This clone was recorded a few times. The J gene is TRBJ2-7, the V gene TRBV7-2; 10 bases are shared with TRBD1. In germline, CDR1 is SGHTA, CDR2 FQGNSA. CDR3 length equals 14 residues. Unmatched junction bases numbered 7, after V lost 4 bases and J lost 7 bases. The CDR3, as DNA: TGTGCCAGCAGCTACGGGACAGGGGTATGGGAGCAGTACTTC. Translated: CASSYGTGVWEQYF.

This clone was seen only a few times. The chain couples TRBV7-2 to TRBJ2-7; the D gene is possibly TRBD2 (6 bases). V was shortened by 5 bases and J by 7 bases, with 27 bases between the two germline ends. The V gene's germline CDR1 is SGHTA and CDR2 FQGNSA. CDR3 length equals 17 residues. CDR3 nucleotides: TGTGCCAGCAGCCCGGAGGCGTTGAGGGGAGGTCGGGGGGAGCAGTACTTC. This gives the protein CASSPEALRGGRGEQYF.

The J gene is TRBJ2-1, the V gene TRBV25-1; a possible D gene is TRBD1 (8 bases). Germline values: CDR1 MGHDK, CDR2 SYGVNS. The CDR3 extends over 13 amino acids. Trimming took 8 bases from V and 9 from J, leaving 17 bases between them. Here the CDR3 DNA reads TGTGCCAGCCAACAGGGGGGGCATGGTGAGCAGTTCTTC. Encoded protein: CASQQGGHGEQFF.

The CDR3 sequence is CASGPSGRSETQYF. As DNA, the CDR3 is TGTGCCAGCGGGCCCAGCGGTAGGTCCGAGACCCAGTACTTC. The chain combines TRBV7-9 with TRBJ2-5, with a possible D match to TRBD2 (5 bases). CDR3 size: 14 residues. Trimming removed 8 bases from V and 5 bases from J, with 18 bases in between. Germline V gene lookup returns CDR1 SEHNR and CDR2 FQNEAQ (reference sequence).

The genes are TRBV5-1 and TRBJ2-6, with D maybe TRBD2 (5 bases). Germline-derived CDR1 and CDR2 are SGHRS and YFSETQ. Trimming pared 6 bases from V and 4 bases from J, leaving 11 bases between. This CDR3 has 14 amino acids. This CDR3 is CASTRGPGANVLTF. The CDR3 nucleotides are TGCGCCAGCACCCGAGGGCCAGGGGCCAACGTCCTGACTTTC.

Note on this clone: The junction differs from germline at one of its ends, possibly a read error. This chain joins TRBV7-7 and TRBJ2-5, with 10 bases aligning to TRBD2. CDR3 length: 15 residues. CDR1 and CDR2 (germline): SSHAT, FNYEAQ (reference sequence). For the CDR3, the DNA is TGTGCTAGCAGCTTCTCTAGCGGGGGCACTGAGACCCAGTACTTC. Translation: CASSFSSGGTETQYF.

This chain uses TRBV6-5 with TRBJ1-1, with a possible D match to TRBD1 (6 bases). Germline V lookup: CDR1 MNHEY, CDR2 SVGAGI. CDR3 length equals 12 residues. Trimming took off 5 bases at V and 11 bases at J, with 15 bases between the two ends. The CDR3 DNA reads TGTGCCAGCAGTACCAGGGGAAGTTCGGCTTTCTTT. It specifies CASSTRGSSAFF.

With respect to this clone: Germline and junction disagree at one end, which may indicate a read error. The V and J genes are TRBV7-9 and TRBJ2-5; 14 nucleotides match TRBD2. The CDR3 loop spans 15 amino acids. The germline V gene encodes CDR1 SEHNR and CDR2 FQNEAQ (reference sequence). The CDR3 loop reads CSSNPTSGGVETQYF. CDR3 bases: TGTTCCAGCAACCCGACTAGCGGGGGGGTGGAGACCCAGTACTTC.

V is TRBV9 and J is TRBJ2-5; D gene uncertain. Germline V lookup: CDR1 SGDLS, CDR2 YYNGEE. The CDR3 runs 14 residues. The ends were cut back, 3 bases at V and 0 bases at J, with 9 bases in the middle. The CDR3 protein is CASSDRRYQETQYF. The CDR3 DNA reads TGTGCCAGCAGCGACCGCAGGTACCAAGAGACCCAGTACTTC.